One and the same sample provided the 15 T cell receptor beta chains below, sequenced in a study of blood T cells in healthy people across ages. Primed by a sample-barcoded 5' primer and a J-beta primer mix, a second PCR proceeded for roughly 6 to 12 cycles. TCRdb reprocessed the 5' RACE reads via MiXCR and lists one record per CDR3 protein. This sample has hundreds of thousands of distinct CDR3 sequences, with approximately 30% found just once. The sample consisted of blood. These receptors originate from a woman of 80 years or more in good health.

This clonotype was observed at least ten times. V and J are TRBV7-2 and TRBJ2-1; 11 positions match TRBD2. CDR1 is SGHTA and CDR2 is FQGNSA in the germline V gene. V trimming: 5 bases; J trimming: 10 bases; junction bases outside the gene matches: 7. The CDR3 sequence is 14 residues long. The CDR3, as DNA: TGTGCCAGCAGCATTAGCGGGGGGGTTAGCGAGCAGTTCTTC. This gives the protein CASSISGGVSEQFF.

This clonotype was counted at least ten times. The genes are TRBV5-8 and TRBJ2-6; D call uncertain. There are 16 residues in the CDR3. V was cut by 1 base and J by 0 bases, with 8 bases left in between. Germline V gene lookup returns CDR1 SGHTS and CDR2 YDEGEE. Here the CDR3 reads CASSLRRISGANVLTF. The CDR3 DNA is TGTGCCAGCAGCTTGCGCCGCATCTCTGGGGCCAACGTCCTGACTTTC.

This chain links TRBV10-3 with TRBJ2-7; either TRBD1 or TRBD2 may fit D (5 bases each). Germline V gene data show CDR1 as ENHRY and CDR2 as SYGVKD. Trimming left V 10 bases short and J 7 bases short, with 23 bases between. The CDR3 is 14 amino acids. The CDR3 is CATNEPGQYDEQYF. CDR3 coding DNA: TGTGCCACGAACGAACCGGGGCAGTACGATGAGCAGTACTTC.

This clonotype was counted many times. This chain uses TRBV7-2 with TRBJ2-7; maybe TRBD1 (6 bases). CDR1 and CDR2 from the germline V gene are SGHTA and FQGNSA. V was trimmed by 5 bases and J by 6 bases, leaving 11 bases between them. The length of the CDR3 is 12 residues. CDR3 amino acids: CASSPGTTEQYF. CDR3 sequence (DNA): TGTGCCAGCAGCCCCGGGACAACCGAGCAGTACTTC.

Remarks on this clonotype: This may come from a read error, since a much larger clone is one base off. The chain links TRBV4-1 to TRBJ2-4, with 10 positions matching TRBD1. Germline trimming cut 5 bases from V and 0 bases from J; bases unmatched to any gene: 7. This CDR3 comprises 17 residues. Germline CDR1 MGHRA, CDR2 YSYEKL. CDR3 amino acids: CASSTRQGAAAKNIQYF. The CDR3 region has the DNA TGCGCCAGCAGCACCAGACAGGGGGCTGCAGCCAAAAACATTCAGTACTTC.

The chain employs TRBV6-1 and TRBJ1-1; D is perhaps TRBD1 (5 bases). Germline CDR1 reads MNHNS; CDR2 reads SASEGT. Trimming removed 6 bases from V and 5 bases from J, with 16 bases in between. The CDR3 extends over 14 amino acids. CDR3 nucleotides: TGTGCCAGCAGCAACGGACAAGCGGTGACTGAAGCTTTCTTT. This translates into CASSNGQAVTEAFF.

A remark on this clonotype: The junction departs from germline at one end; a sequencing error may be responsible. V gene TRBV7-3 combines with J gene TRBJ2-1; tentatively, D is TRBD2 (6 bases). Germline CDR1 reads SGHTA; CDR2 reads FQGTGA. The CDR3 runs to 12 residues. CDR3: CASSLGAGEQVF. The CDR3 DNA sequence: TGCGCCAGCAGCTTAGGAGCGGGTGAGCAGGTCTTC.

This clonotype appeared a few times. This chain joins TRBV11-2 and TRBJ1-5; D might be TRBD1 (5 bases). Trimming removed 7 bases at V and 10 bases at J, with 20 bases between. The CDR3 is 14 amino acids. Germline V gene lookup returns CDR1 SGHAT and CDR2 FQNNGV. CDR3 amino acids: CASIPQTRGKPQHF. The CDR3 DNA follows: TGTGCCAGCATCCCGCAGACCCGGGGGAAACCCCAGCATTTT.

This chain uses TRBV30 with TRBJ1-3; unclear D gene. V was pared by 5 bases and J by 3 bases, with 11 bases between. CDR1 and CDR2 (germline): GTSNPN, SVGIG (reference sequence). The CDR3 is 13 amino acids. CDR3 nucleotides: TGTGCCTGGGACCCTACGCGTGGAAACACCATATATTTT. Translated: CAWDPTRGNTIYF.

Details on this clonotype: A read error may be the cause here, since a much bigger clone is one base away. The gene calls are TRBV20-1 and TRBJ2-6, with D tentatively TRBD1 (5 bases). Germline CDR1 is DFQATT and CDR2 is SNEGSKA (reference sequence). The CDR3 covers 15 residues. CDR3 DNA sequence: TGCGGTGCTAGGCCGGTCAGGGAAGAGACCAACGTCCTGACTTTC. Its protein product is CGARPVREETNVLTF.

This clonotype was seen ten or more times. The chain joins TRBV24-1 to TRBJ2-1; D is uncertain. The V gene's germline CDR1 is KGHDR and CDR2 SFDVKD. The CDR3 sequence is 13 residues long. V dropped 3 bases and J dropped 6 bases, with 8 bases sitting between them. The CDR3 is CATSDESRNEQFF. CDR3 bases: TGTGCCACCAGTGATGAGTCCCGCAATGAGCAGTTCTTC.

This clonotype occurred a few times. The J gene is TRBJ2-3, the V gene TRBV5-5; the D gene could be TRBD1 or TRBD2 (5 bases each). V dropped 6 bases and J dropped 6 bases, with 20 bases sitting between them. The CDR3 is made up of 15 amino acids. Germline lookup yields CDR1 SGHKS and CDR2 YYEKEE (reference sequence). The CDR3 DNA reads as TGTGCCAGCAATATAGCGAGGGGCATGTGGGATACGCAGTATTTT. It encodes CASNIARGMWDTQYF.

This clonotype came up many times. The chain links TRBV27 to TRBJ2-1; 8 bases are shared with TRBD1. The germline V gene has CDR1 MNHEY and CDR2 SMNVEV (reference sequence). J was trimmed by 2 bases and V by 6 bases; bases with no gene match: 3. This CDR3 comprises 14 residues. The CDR3 reads CASRLDRAYNEQFF. The CDR3, as DNA: TGTGCCAGCAGGTTGGACAGGGCCTACAATGAGCAGTTCTTC.

The genes are TRBV7-2 and TRBJ2-3, with TRBD2 matching 7 bases. Per germline, CDR1 SGHTA and CDR2 FQGNSA. V dropped 6 bases and J dropped 2; count of bases not matched to a gene: 5. This CDR3 is 14 amino acids long. As DNA, the CDR3 is TGTGCCAGCAGGGCGGGAGCGATCACAGATACGCAGTATTTT. Protein sequence: CASRAGAITDTQYF.

In this sample, this clonotype turned up many times. The rearrangement links TRBV20-1 to TRBJ2-5; D tentatively reads TRBD1 or TRBD2 (5 bases each). The CDR3 is 15 amino acids. Germline CDR1 reads DFQATT; CDR2 reads SNEGSKA (reference sequence). The V end lost 0 bases, the J end lost 5 bases, and 16 bases lay between the germline ends. DNA of the CDR3: TGCAGTGCTAGAGATCAGGGTCGGGGCTGGGAGACCCAGTACTTC. Translation gives CSARDQGRGWETQYF.